Here is one T cell receptor (beta chain) with its context. The entry originates in a study of blood T cell repertoires in COVID-19. Study-level background: Acute-phase and convalescent COVID-19 samples originated in the United States, Italy and Spain. The analysed material was cDNA or gDNA that came from T cells, B-cell-depleted T cells, or PBMCs.

Authors' data handling: From reference gene primer amplification, estimates of nucleated cell counts were derived. Profiling relied on immunoSEQ multiplex PCR, and the TCRdb table lists in-frame clones only, not all of them. V and J calls plus clone size are reproduced from that table; the DNA served to infer D and trimming. The table lists 70,000 to 95,000 clones, roughly 82% of them singletons. This TCR was sampled from a woman aged 45 to 65 with acute or convalescent COVID-19. Material: peripheral blood.

The chain's CDR3 is CASTFGGLSTDTQYF. The CDR3 DNA reads as TGTGCCAGCACTTTTGGCGGCTTGAGCACAGATACGCAGTATTTT. The chain combines TRBV5-4 with TRBJ2-3; D not certain. CDR3 length: 15 amino acids. The V end was cut by 6 bases, the J end by 0 bases, with 14 bases between. Germline V gene data show CDR1 as SGHNT and CDR2 as YYREEE (reference sequence).